A single sample is the source of the 6 T cell receptor beta chains below, sequenced in a study of T cell changes during pregnancy in multiple sclerosis. The repertoire was sequenced with immunoSEQ multiplex PCR; TCRdb's copy has only in-frame clones and lacks some. The repertoire holds fewer than 55,000 clones, 90% seen once, with approximately 5% in the top ten. The sequencing here drew on peripheral blood, taken after pregnancy. The receptors here all came from a female donor in good health, enrolled as a control in a pregnancy study.

The J gene is TRBJ2-3, the V gene TRBV18; D not resolved. Germline V gives CDR1 KGHSH, CDR2 LQKENI. The CDR3 sequence is 16 residues long. Trimming removed 3 bases from V and 0 bases from J, with 13 bases in between. For the CDR3, the DNA is TGTGCCAGCTCACCCCTGCGGCAGAAAAGCACAGATACGCAGTATTTT. As protein: CASSPLRQKSTDTQYF.

The CDR3 DNA sequence: TGTGCCATCAGTGAGTCAGCAGGGCTCACTGAAGCTTTCTTT. Protein product: CAISESAGLTEAFF. J is TRBJ1-1 and V is TRBV10-3; D perhaps matches TRBD1 (5 bases). CDR1 and CDR2 (germline): ENHRY, SYGVKD. Trimming took off 0 bases at V and 4 bases at J, with 9 bases between the two ends. This CDR3 has 14 residues.

The chain links TRBV6-1 to TRBJ2-7; D is uncertain. The V end lost 4 bases, the J end lost 1 base, and 8 bases lay between the germline ends. The germline gives CDR1 MNHNS, CDR2 SASEGT. The CDR3 contains 13 residues. This CDR3 is CASSVERSYEQYF. The DNA of the CDR3 is TGTGCCAGCAGTGTGGAGCGTTCCTACGAGCAGTACTTC.

The chain recombines TRBV28 with TRBJ1-4; D perhaps matches TRBD1 (5 bases). The CDR3 has 17 amino acids. Germline-derived CDR1 and CDR2 are MDHEN and SYDVKM. V was cut by 4 bases and J by 2 bases, with 17 bases left in between. CDR3 region: CASSSFSLGATNEKLFF. CDR3 coding DNA: TGTGCCAGCAGTTCCTTTAGTTTAGGGGCCACTAATGAAAAACTGTTTTTT. Filled out from reference TRBV28 and TRBJ1-4, the complete variable domain reads DVKVTQSSRYLVKRTGEKVFLECVQDMDHENMFWYRQDPGLGLRLIYFSYDVKMKEKGDIPEGYSVSREKKERFSLILESASTNQTSMYLCASSSFSLGATNEKLFFGSGTQLSVL.

The chain is built from TRBV10-3 and TRBJ2-1; 8 nucleotides match TRBD1. The J segment lost 4 bases and the V segment lost 4 bases, leaving 0 bases of the junction unmatched. In germline, CDR1 is ENHRY, CDR2 SYGVKD. This CDR3 is 13 amino acids long. This CDR3 reads CAISGDRYNEQFF. The DNA for the CDR3 is TGTGCCATCAGTGGGGACAGGTACAATGAGCAGTTCTTC.

This chain connects TRBV9 to TRBJ1-1, with TRBD1 as a possible D gene (6 bases). There are 15 residues in the CDR3. Per germline, CDR1 SGDLS and CDR2 YYNGEE. V was clipped by 4 bases and J by 3 bases, with 16 bases between them. The CDR3 region has the DNA TGTGCCAGCAGCCTTCGGACAGATACCTACACTGAAGCTTTCTTT. This sequence encodes CASSLRTDTYTEAFF.